This T cell receptor beta chain was recovered during a study of cytomegalovirus exposure and HLA in healthy donors. In germline, CDR1 is SNHLY, CDR2 FYNNEI. With V trimmed by 1 base and J by 5 bases, 5 bases remained unmatched. CDR3 size: 15 residues. PCR was performed using 60 Vbeta and 13 Jbeta primers. The assay was immunoSEQ multiplex PCR, and TCRdb's table has in-frame clones only and misses some. The sample contains approximately 240,000 clones, about 80% of which appear only once. The sample taken for sequencing was PBMCs. This sequence was found in a woman in her thirties or forties in good health and CMV-seronegative. The chain couples TRBV2 to TRBJ2-7; 10 nucleotides agree with TRBD2. The CDR3 nucleotides read TGTGCCAGCAGTGAAGGCCTAGCGGGGGCCCACGAGCAGTACTTC. It is translated as CASSEGLAGAHEQYF.